One T cell receptor (beta chain) is described in this entry. As yet, its antigen is unknown. The read falls 3 residues short of the CDR3 end, and the missing part is taken from the germline J gene. Clones were sequenced by immunoSEQ multiplex PCR, and TCRdb holds only the in-frame ones, with some missing. The table lists about 17,000 clones. This specimen belongs to a study of T cells in women clearing cervical HPV infection. Looking at the study overall: Controls' single incident HPV16 infection cleared within 12 months without precancer. Blood came at first lesion visit for cases, post-clearance for controls. Broader study findings: Richness differences could reflect unmeasured T-cell content per sample.

Germline values: CDR1 SGHDN, CDR2 FVKESK. The ends lost 3 bases at V and 7 bases at J; junction bases unmatched: 11. The CDR3 is made up of 15 amino acids. Dot-blot hybridization genotyped cervical HPV amplified with MY09/MY11 PCR. The chain has TRBV14 and TRBJ2-5, with 7 bases that match TRBD2. The sample was blood buffy coat. This TCR derives from a woman aged 18-70 years with a cervical HPV16 infection that either progressed to CIN3+ or cleared (not recorded which). The CDR3 reads CASSQVSGAPRTQYF. The CDR3 bases that were read are TGTGCCAGCAGCCAGGTCAGCGGGGCCCCAAGGACC.